This T cell receptor (beta chain) was sequenced during a study of blood T cell repertoires in COVID-19. Study-wide context: T cells, B-cell-depleted T cells, or PBMCs provided the cDNA or gDNA that served as material.

Turning to this clone: The sample contains more than one DNA sequence encoding this CDR3.

Produced via immunoSEQ multiplex PCR; TCRdb's table is partial and in-frame only. Among roughly 120,000 clones listed, 65% to 80% were seen once. CDR1 and CDR2 (germline): LNHDA, SQIVND (reference sequence). This CDR3 spans 14 amino acids. V lost 5 bases and J lost 4; bases outside the gene matches: 4. V and J are TRBV19 and TRBJ1-5, with 8 nucleotides matching TRBD1. The sequenced sample consisted of peripheral blood. The sequence came from a man aged 50-60 years with acute or convalescent COVID-19. In DNA form, the CDR3 reads TGTGCCAGTAGTGGGACAGGATCAAATCAGCCCCAGCATTTT. It codes for CASSGTGSNQPQHF.